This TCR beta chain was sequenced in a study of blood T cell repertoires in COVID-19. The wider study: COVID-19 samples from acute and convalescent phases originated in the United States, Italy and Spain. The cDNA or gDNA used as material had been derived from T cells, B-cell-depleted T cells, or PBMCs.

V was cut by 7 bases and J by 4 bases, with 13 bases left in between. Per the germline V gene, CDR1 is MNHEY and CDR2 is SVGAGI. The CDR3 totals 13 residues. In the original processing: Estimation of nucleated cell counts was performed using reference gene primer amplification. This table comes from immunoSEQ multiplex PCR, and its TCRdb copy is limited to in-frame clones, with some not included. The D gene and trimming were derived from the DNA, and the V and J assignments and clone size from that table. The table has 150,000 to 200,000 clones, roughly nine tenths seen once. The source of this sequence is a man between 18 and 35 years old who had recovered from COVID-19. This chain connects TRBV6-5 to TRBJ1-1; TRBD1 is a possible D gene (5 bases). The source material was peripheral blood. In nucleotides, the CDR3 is TGTGCCAGCATGAGACAGACCTTCACTGAAGCTTTCTTT. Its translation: CASMRQTFTEAFF.